This T cell receptor beta chain comes out of a study of blood T cells in healthy people across ages. Turning to the study itself: Capture via template switching afforded approximately one barcoded beta molecule per two T cells. Study conclusions and caveats: Estimates drawn from one million T cells were deemed to understate diversity.

Per-sample yields of isolated PBMCs were at least 6.5 million. About this clonotype: Its antigen is not identified. A much larger clone differs by one base, so this may be a read error.

A sample-barcoded 5' primer and a J-beta primer mix were used in a second PCR of roughly 7 to 11 cycles. Every molecule of cDNA carried a tag from a template-switch adaptor with 12 random nucleotides. TCRdb called the 5' RACE reads again in MiXCR, with one record for every CDR3 protein. The repertoire holds 650,000 or so distinct CDR3 sequences, with roughly half as singletons. This CDR3 is built from 13 residues. The rearrangement links TRBV12-3 or TRBV12-4 to TRBJ2-7; TRBD1 matches at 8 bases. The J call may be faulty, since TRBJ2-5 better matches the DNA end. The TCR sequence derives from a woman of 80 years or more in good health. Sequenced material: blood. Here the CDR3 DNA reads TGTGCCAGCAGTCCCGACAGGGGTAAGACCCAGTACTTC. Residues: CASSPDRGKTQYF.